This TCR beta chain was sequenced during a study of Ad26.COV2.S vaccination and SARS-CoV-2 variants (dated by TCRdb to about 2021). Looking at the study overall: Vaccine-arm donors were drawn from COV1001, a multicentre, randomized, double-blind, placebo-controlled phase I-IIa trial of Ad26.COV2.S in healthy adults. TCRbeta repertoire sequencing was used to assess the specificity and breadth of SARS-CoV-2-reactive T cell receptors after Ad26.COV2.S vaccination. A total of roughly 32 samples were included in the TCR-sequenced set, comprising around 19 Ad26.COV2.S vaccine recipients, 5 placebo recipients and 8 SARS-CoV-2 convalescent individuals. Ad26.COV2.S was given intramuscularly at 5x10^10 or 1x10^11 viral particles, as a single shot or as two shots 56 days apart. Trial participants were randomized into five groups of five: low-dose or high-dose Ad26.COV2.S given once or twice, or placebo on both occasions. Throughout the experiments and outcome assessment, investigators stayed blinded to trial group allocation. The investigation overall reported the following: After vaccination, substantial breadth of spike-specific CD8+ and CD4+ T cell responses was reported. Ad26.COV2.S recipients had higher spike-specific TCR breadth than placebo recipients (P = 0.0014). The study lacked the statistical power to compare responses across vaccine doses or regimens. Vaccine and placebo recipients had comparable non-spike TCR breadth, which fits with the vaccine containing only spike. The authors noted that total T cell responses may have been underestimated by the TCR breadth and depth analyses.

The CDR3 runs 14 amino acids, cysteine and phenylalanine included. Here the CDR3 DNA is all that survives: 42 bases in frame from base 1. At the junction V is shortened by 5 bases and J by 5 bases; bases outside the gene matches: 8. Taken from the germline V gene, the CDR1 and CDR2 loops are SGHTA and FQGNSA. According to the study, the label for this sample's treatment or condition signals: over 15 received Ad26.COV2.S at low or high dose, single or two shots; 5 received placebo; per-sample allocation not given. Repertoires of vaccine and placebo recipients were sequenced from samples taken on day 63 after the first injection. Cohort 1b enrolled 20 to 30 adults aged 18-55 years at a single site in Boston, USA, between 29 July and 7 August 2020. Ad26.COV2.S consisted of a replication-incompetent adenovirus type 26 vector by which a prefusion-stabilized SARS-CoV-2 spike protein from the original Wuhan strain was expressed.

With regard to this clone: No cognate antigen has been identified for it. The record has no base qualities; no much larger clone is one base away.

The immunoSEQ Assay was the method used to sequence TCRbeta CDR3 regions. After extraction, genomic DNA underwent amplification by bias-controlled multiplex PCR, followed by high-throughput sequencing. The authors' analysis ran thus. To quantify the absolute abundance of every unique TCRbeta CDR3 region, sequences were collapsed and filtered. Usable DNA was measured by amplifying reference genes present in all nucleated cells, and TCRbeta template counts were normalized to that usable DNA to estimate T cell fraction. Repertoire TCRs were annotated as SARS-CoV-2-specific when V gene, CDR3 amino acid sequence and J gene were exactly matched to a known reactive TCR set. MIRA supplied the reference SARS-CoV-2 TCR set, which was filtered for enrichment in COVID-19-positive ImmuneCODE repertoires so that public or cross-reactive TCRs were removed. Drawing on the MIRA antigens, annotated TCRs were analysed further at the level of specific ORF or position within ORF. Depth was the summed frequency of annotated unique rearrangements, while breadth was defined as annotated unique rearrangements over total unique productive rearrangements. Two-sided Wilcoxon rank-sum tests were applied when comparing TCR breadth between groups. The table was pulled from immuneACCESS by TCRdb, which kept in-frame rearrangements only. Such tables lose some clones; where checked, under half of the loss comes from unresolved V genes, and the rest has no known cause. The DNA was the basis for D and trimming; V, J and clone size are from that table. This sample holds 350,000 to 550,000 clones; 89% were observed only once. Over 2.5% of the sample is held by the ten biggest clonotypes.

The chain is encoded by TRBV7-2 joined to TRBJ1-1, with 7 middle bases fitting TRBD1. The source material was peripheral blood, sampled in a trial of Ad26.COV2.S vaccine versus placebo. The sequence derives from a person between 18 and 65 years old who received the Ad26.COV2.S COVID-19 vaccine or a placebo. The CDR3 region has the sequence CASSVGQPVTEAFF. The DNA sequence reads TGTGCCAGCAGCGTGGGACAGCCAGTAACTGAAGCTTTCTTT.